The entry that follows covers one T cell receptor beta chain sequence. Antigen unknown. This sample stems from a study of high-grade serous ovarian cancer treatment subgroups. Study observations and caveats: Repertoire analysis covered CDR3 alone, not CDR1 or CDR2.

Tumor samples were obtained before definitive surgery or chemotherapy. Clones were read by immunoSEQ multiplex PCR, and TCRdb kept only the in-frame ones, dropping some. The repertoire holds approximately 5,000 clones, 79% seen once, with under 7% in the top ten. The junction had 7 bases not matched to a gene; V was cut back by 8 bases and J by 6 bases. Germline-derived CDR1 and CDR2 are ENHRY and SYGVKD. This CDR3 has 13 residues. Sequencing was done on a sample of tumor tissue. V is TRBV10-3 and J is TRBJ1-2; 9 nucleotides align to TRBD1. This clonotype originated in a human donor with high-grade serous ovarian cancer. For the CDR3, the DNA is TGTGCCATCTCCACAGGGGGCGAGGATGGCTACACCTTC. This sequence encodes CAISTGGEDGYTF.